Listed here are 3 T cell receptor beta chains from one sample, sequenced in a study of shared clonotypes between healthy human individuals. Assay: immunoSEQ multiplex PCR; the TCRdb copy retains only in-frame clones and omits some. The sample consists of roughly 410,000 clones, 95% to 97% of them appearing once. Sample: memory CD8+ T cells sorted from blood. The subset: CD45RO+ cells pooled with CCR7-negative TemRA cells. The receptors stem from a young man in good health.

The CDR3 sequence: CASSRTSGTDGTQYF. CDR3 DNA: TGTGCCAGTAGTAGGACTAGCGGGACGGATGGGACCCAGTACTTC. The chain is built from TRBV19 and TRBJ2-5; the match to TRBD2 covers 12 bases. The ends lost 4 bases at V and 7 bases at J; junction bases unmatched: 7. Germline V gives CDR1 LNHDA, CDR2 SQIVND (reference sequence). The length of the CDR3 is 15 residues. Variable domain in full (rest from reference TRBV19 and TRBJ2-5): DGGITQSPKYLFRKEGQNVTLSCEQNLNHDAMYWYRQDPGQGLRLIYYSQIVNDFQKGDIAEGYSVSREKKESFPLTVTSAQKNPTAFYLCASSRTSGTDGTQYFGPGTRLLVL.

This clone was seen a few times. Other DNA sequences in the same sample also yield this CDR3. J is TRBJ2-1 and V is TRBV7-9; unclear D gene. The V end lost 1 base, the J end lost 3 bases, and 4 bases lay between the germline ends. Germline-derived CDR1 and CDR2 are SEHNR and FQNEAQ (reference sequence). This CDR3 is 13 amino acids long. The CDR3 reads CASSLGLYNEQFF. The CDR3 region has the DNA TGTGCCAGCAGCTTAGGACTCTACAATGAGCAGTTCTTC. Drawing the rest from reference TRBV7-9 and TRBJ2-1, the complete variable domain is DTGVSQNPRHKITKRGQNVTFRCDPISEHNRLYWYRQTLGQGPEFLTYFQNEAQLEKSRLLSDRFSAERPKGSFSTLEIQRTEQGDSAMYLCASSLGLYNEQFFGPGTRLTVL.

The chain links TRBV10-3 to TRBJ2-1; D is unclear. Germline loops: CDR1 ENHRY, CDR2 SYGVKD. V was shortened by 1 base and J by 0 bases, with 13 bases between the two germline ends. The CDR3 totals 17 residues. The CDR3 here is CAISEFVGVTSYNEQFF. The CDR3 DNA is TGTGCCATCAGTGAGTTCGTAGGAGTTACCTCCTACAATGAGCAGTTCTTC.